Shown below are 27 T cell receptor beta chains from a single sample sequenced in a study of T-cell memory formation after mild COVID-19. TCRdb analysed the 5' RACE reads with MiXCR anew, one entry per CDR3 protein. The sample consists of 450,000 to 700,000 distinct CDR3 sequences, about 20% of them appearing once. Source material: PBMCs or a T cell subset sorted from them (not recorded which). These receptors originate from an adult woman who had mild COVID-19 (a few samples of this study predate the infection). Cell type and time point are not known.

V usage is TRBV27 and J usage is TRBJ2-3; unclear D gene. Germline V gene lookup returns CDR1 MNHEY and CDR2 SMNVEV (reference sequence). The CDR3 covers 12 residues. V was shortened by 3 bases and J by 6 bases, with 7 bases between the two germline ends. CDR3 DNA: TGTGCCAGCAGTTTTAAACTGGATACGCAGTATTTT. Protein: CASSFKLDTQYF.

This clonotype was found a few times. The V gene is TRBV5-6, the J gene TRBJ1-2; D possibly corresponds to TRBD1 (5 bases). Germline V lookup: CDR1 SGHDT, CDR2 YYEEEE. CDR3 length: 17 residues. V was clipped by 6 bases and J by 2 bases, with 23 bases between them. As DNA, the CDR3 is TGTGCCAGCACCGCCGGGGCAGCCCTCCCACCCAACTATGGCTACACCTTC. It codes for CASTAGAALPPNYGYTF.

This clonotype was detected ten times or more. V is TRBV20-1 and J is TRBJ2-3; no clear D. Germline V gene data show CDR1 as DFQATT and CDR2 as SNEGSKA (reference sequence). The CDR3 runs 16 residues. V was clipped by 0 bases and J by 1 base, with 14 bases between them. CDR3 sequence: CSARDPFLVRTDTQYF. The CDR3 DNA reads as TGCAGTGCTAGAGATCCCTTTTTGGTCCGCACAGATACGCAGTATTTT.

This clonotype was counted a few times. The chain has TRBV11-2 and TRBJ2-7; D is unresolved. The V gene lost 0 bases and the J gene lost 2 bases, with 8 bases spanning the gap. The CDR3 has 14 amino acids. Germline-derived CDR1 and CDR2 are SGHAT and FQNNGV. CDR3 residues: CASSLEDSTYEQYF. The CDR3 bases are TGTGCCAGCAGCTTAGAAGACTCTACCTACGAGCAGTACTTC. Based on the CDR3 plus reference TRBV11-2 and TRBJ2-7, the full variable domain is EAGVAQSPRYKIIEKRQSVAFWCNPISGHATLYWYQQILGQGPKLLIQFQNNGVVDDSQLPKDRFSAERLKGVDSTLKIQPAKLEDSAVYLCASSLEDSTYEQYFGPGTRLTVT.

This chain uses TRBV7-9 with TRBJ2-5; D might be TRBD1 or TRBD2, each matching 6 bases. The CDR3 is 10 residues long. Germline CDR1 and CDR2: SEHNR and FQNEAQ (reference sequence). CDR3 bases: TGTGCAGGAGGGGGGGAGACCCAGTACTTC. Translated: CAGGGETQYF.

The V and J genes are TRBV7-9 and TRBJ1-1; no definite D call. This CDR3 is 13 amino acids long. V dropped 5 bases and J dropped 4 bases, with 11 bases sitting between them. Germline CDR1 is SEHNR and CDR2 is FQNEAQ (reference sequence). The CDR3 sequence: CASSPSYITEAFF. The CDR3 DNA reads TGTGCCAGCAGCCCCTCCTATATCACTGAAGCTTTCTTT.

This rearrangement joins TRBV4-1 to TRBJ2-1, with D possibly being TRBD1 or TRBD2 (5 bases each). V lost 2 bases to trimming and J lost 16 bases, with 18 bases between them. The length of the CDR3 is 13 residues. Germline V lookup: CDR1 MGHRA, CDR2 YSYEKL. The DNA of the CDR3 is TGCGCCAGCAGCCAATATCCCGGGACGAGGTGTTTCTTC. Its translation is CASSQYPGTRCFF.

This clonotype was seen only a few times. V gene TRBV30 combines with J gene TRBJ1-5, with D hard to call. The germline V gene has CDR1 GTSNPN and CDR2 SVGIG (reference sequence). V was trimmed by 1 base and J by 5 bases, leaving 9 bases between them. The CDR3 has 13 residues. The CDR3 loop reads CAWSGGGHQPQHF. As DNA, the CDR3 is TGTGCCTGGAGTGGCGGAGGCCATCAGCCCCAGCATTTT.

This clonotype was seen once. The V and J genes are TRBV5-4 and TRBJ1-5; 8 bases match TRBD1. V gave up 4 bases and J gave up 2 bases; unmatched junction bases: 5. Germline-derived CDR1 and CDR2 are SGHNT and YYREEE (reference sequence). The CDR3 extends over 15 amino acids. The CDR3 region has the DNA TGTGCCAGCAGCGTCGACAGGGGCGGCAATCAGCCCCAGCATTTT. Translated: CASSVDRGGNQPQHF.

This clonotype was seen only a few times. For the CDR3, the DNA is TGTGCCAGCAGCTTACGACAGGGTGTCGGGGAGCTGTTTTTT. The encoded protein is CASSLRQGVGELFF. The chain joins TRBV7-8 to TRBJ2-2; TRBD1 aligns across 7 bases. The CDR3 has 14 residues. In germline, CDR1 is SGHVS, CDR2 FQNEAQ. The V segment lost 2 bases and the J segment 7 bases; nucleotides outside the gene matches: 4.

The rearrangement links TRBV7-2 to TRBJ2-5; perhaps TRBD2 as D (6 bases). The CDR3 length is 19 residues. CDR1 and CDR2 from the germline V gene are SGHTA and FQGNSA. Trimming left V 5 bases short and J 1 base short, with 26 bases between. CDR3 in amino acids: CASSRAAGTAYSVQETQYF. The CDR3 DNA reads as TGTGCCAGCAGCCGAGCGGCGGGGACCGCCTATTCCGTCCAAGAGACCCAGTACTTC.

This clonotype was counted only a few times. The chain combines TRBV29-1 with TRBJ2-7; 7 bases are a match to TRBD2. The CDR3 is made up of 17 amino acids. CDR1 SQVTM and CDR2 ANQGSEA come from the germline V gene. The V gene end was trimmed by 7 bases and the J gene end by 5 bases; junction bases not matched to a gene: 23. Here the CDR3 DNA reads TGCAGCGCTAAGAGGGGTAGCGCGGGACGGGGGGAAAACGAGCAGTACTTC. Its protein is CSAKRGSAGRGENEQYF.

This chain joins TRBV20-1 and TRBJ2-7, with 7 bases matching TRBD1. V lost 1 base, J lost 2 bases, and 8 bases stayed unmatched. CDR1 and CDR2 from the germline V gene are DFQATT and SNEGSKA (reference sequence). CDR3 length: 15 amino acids. In nucleotides, the CDR3 is TGCAGTGCTAGAGTCCCGGGACAGTCGACCTACGAGCAGTACTTC. Residues: CSARVPGQSTYEQYF.

The chain combines TRBV14 with TRBJ2-2; 8 bases line up with TRBD1. This CDR3 contains 16 residues. CDR1 and CDR2 from the germline V gene are SGHDN and FVKESK. The J segment lost 1 base and the V segment lost 3 bases, leaving 4 bases of the junction unmatched. For the CDR3, the DNA is TGTGCCAGCAGCCAGGCCGGGACAGGGAACACCGGGGAGCTGTTTTTT. Translating it yields CASSQAGTGNTGELFF.

This chain joins TRBV18 and TRBJ2-7; possible D gene TRBD1, 7 bases. V lost 1 base and J lost 1, with 26 bases in between. The germline V gene encodes CDR1 KGHSH and CDR2 LQKENI. This CDR3 spans 20 amino acids. The CDR3 DNA reads as TGTGCCAGCTCACCACGAGGAGGGATAACGGCGGCGGGACAGTCCTACGAGCAGTACTTC. Translated, it gives CASSPRGGITAAGQSYEQYF.

In this sample, this clonotype turned up a few times. V gene TRBV5-4 combines with J gene TRBJ2-5; TRBD1 agrees at 11 bases. This CDR3 is 16 amino acids long. The J segment lost 1 base and the V segment lost 6 bases, leaving 8 bases of the junction unmatched. The germline gives CDR1 SGHNT, CDR2 YYREEE (reference sequence). CDR3 sequence (DNA): TGTGCCAGCACCCTCCGAGGGACAGGGGGCCAAGAGACCCAGTACTTC. It is translated as CASTLRGTGGQETQYF. Full variable domain (rest looked up from reference TRBV5-4 and TRBJ2-5): ETGVTQSPTHLIKTRGQQVTLRCSSQSGHNTVSWYQQALGQGPQFIFQYYREEENGRGNFPPRFSGLQFPNYSSELNVNALELDDSALYLCASTLRGTGGQETQYFGPGTRLLVL.

There are a few counts of this clonotype. As DNA, the CDR3 is TGTGCCAGCCGGAAAGAAGTACTAGCGGAGAAGCACGAGCAGTACTTC. This gives the protein CASRKEVLAEKHEQYF. This chain uses TRBV21-1 with TRBJ2-7; TRBD2 is taken as the D call from the table, unchecked against the DNA. TRBV21-1 represents a pseudogene. The CDR3 consists of 16 residues.

This rearrangement joins TRBV7-2 to TRBJ2-7; unclear D gene. Germline CDR1 reads SGHTA; CDR2 reads FQGNSA. Trimming cost V 6 bases and J 0 bases, with 12 bases left between them. This CDR3 has 14 residues. CDR3 nucleotides: TGTGCCAGCAGGAGACTCCTGAGCTCCTACGAGCAGTACTTC. Its protein is CASRRLLSSYEQYF.

There are a few counts of this clonotype. The rearrangement uses TRBV4-1 and TRBJ2-2; tentatively, D is TRBD1 (5 bases). Trimming stripped 5 bases from V and 2 bases from J, with 12 bases between. This CDR3 has 15 residues. Germline V gene data show CDR1 as MGHRA and CDR2 as YSYEKL. CDR3 nucleotides: TGCGCCAGCAGCTCCAGGGAAGGTAACACCGGGGAGCTGTTTTTT. Translated, it gives CASSSREGNTGELFF.

The sample holds a few counts of this clonotype. The rearrangement links TRBV5-1 to TRBJ2-1; tentatively, D is TRBD1 (6 bases). Germline CDR1 is SGHRS and CDR2 is YFSETQ. V was pared by 4 bases and J by 1 base, with 12 bases between. This CDR3 contains 15 residues. This CDR3 is CASSQDSQSYNEQFF. CDR3 nucleotide sequence: TGCGCCAGCAGCCAGGACAGTCAGTCCTACAATGAGCAGTTCTTC. The full variable domain, in which reference TRBV5-1 and TRBJ2-1 provide the parts outside the CDR3, is KAGVTQTPRYLIKTRGQQVTLSCSPISGHRSVSWYQQTPGQGLQFLFEYFSETQRNKGNFPGRFSGRQFSNSRSEMNVSTLELGDSALYLCASSQDSQSYNEQFFGPGTRLTVL.

The chain has TRBV19 and TRBJ1-3; the D gene is possibly TRBD1 (5 bases). CDR1 LNHDA and CDR2 SQIVND come from the germline V gene (reference sequence). The CDR3 runs 15 residues. V was shortened by 5 bases and J by 4 bases, with 15 bases between the two germline ends. The chain's CDR3 is CASSVSGTAGNTIYF. DNA for the CDR3: TGTGCCAGTAGTGTATCCGGGACCGCCGGAAACACCATATATTTT.

The chain uses TRBV10-3 and TRBJ1-4, with 8 bases aligning to TRBD1. The CDR3 sequence is 18 residues long. The germline gives CDR1 ENHRY, CDR2 SYGVKD. V dropped 10 bases and J dropped 0; count of bases not matched to a gene: 16. This CDR3 reads CATRSGTGSLATNEKLFF. CDR3 bases: TGTGCCACCAGATCCGGGACAGGAAGTTTAGCAACTAATGAAAAACTGTTTTTT.

This clonotype occurred a few times. The rearrangement links TRBV15 to TRBJ2-3, with unresolved D. Deletions cut 3 bases from V and 3 bases from J, with 13 bases between. The germline V gene has CDR1 LNHNV and CDR2 YYDKDF (reference sequence). This CDR3 spans 15 amino acids. CDR3 DNA: TGTGCCACCAGCAGCCAAGGTCCTGGGACAGATACGCAGTATTTT. Its protein is CATSSQGPGTDTQYF.

CDR3 sequence reads: CASSELKGSPYEQYF. The DNA for the CDR3 is TGTGCCAGCAGTGAATTGAAGGGATCACCCTACGAGCAGTACTTC. The chain has TRBV6-1 and TRBJ2-7; D remains ambiguous. V lost 2 bases, J lost 2 bases, and 13 bases lay in between. The CDR3 totals 15 residues. In germline, CDR1 is MNHNS, CDR2 SASEGT.

Only a few counts were recorded for this clonotype. J is TRBJ2-1 and V is TRBV18; a weak D match, TRBD2 (6 bases). This CDR3 is built from 18 residues. With 2 bases removed from V and 0 bases from J, the gap between germline ends came to 17 bases. CDR1 KGHSH and CDR2 LQKENI come from the germline V gene. CDR3 residues: CASSPYGTRDFSYNEQFF. The CDR3 DNA sequence: TGTGCCAGCTCACCATACGGGACTCGCGATTTCTCCTACAATGAGCAGTTCTTC.

This clonotype was counted between two and nine times. The rearrangement joins TRBV5-1 to TRBJ2-3; weak D call: TRBD2 (6 bases). Germline V CDR1 and CDR2: SGHRS, YFSETQ. This CDR3 is 15 amino acids long. Trimming removed 1 base at V and 2 bases at J, with 11 bases between. CDR3 protein: CASSLSTGVTDTQYF. CDR3 in DNA: TGCGCCAGCAGCTTGTCTACGGGGGTCACAGATACGCAGTATTTT.

In this sample, this clonotype turned up a few times. V gene TRBV9 combines with J gene TRBJ2-6; TRBD1 agrees at 9 bases. This CDR3 contains 18 residues. Germline V lookup: CDR1 SGDLS, CDR2 YYNGEE. V gave up 4 bases and J gave up 2 bases; unmatched junction bases: 10. The CDR3 loop reads CASSPRRQGVPGANVLTF. DNA for the CDR3: TGTGCCAGCAGCCCACGGCGACAGGGGGTCCCTGGGGCCAACGTCCTGACTTTC.